A single sample is the source of the 4 T cell receptor beta chains below, sequenced in a study of OX40 agonist ivuxolimab in advanced cancers. Assay: immunoSEQ multiplex PCR; the TCRdb copy retains only in-frame clones and omits some. The profile shows fewer than 100,000 clones, 80% to 90% of them singletons. The sample here was CD4+ or CD8+ T cells sorted from blood, taken in a trial of the OX40 agonist ivuxolimab. The receptors were gathered from an adult with an advanced solid tumor such as melanoma, head and neck, liver or kidney cancer.

The chain uses TRBV10-2 and TRBJ1-5, with TRBD1 matching over 8 bases. Per the germline V gene, CDR1 is WSHSY and CDR2 is SAAADI. CDR3 length: 15 residues. J gave up 4 bases and V 1 base, and 3 bases lay outside the gene matches. CDR3 sequence: CASSEWQGANQPQHF. Written as DNA, the CDR3 is TGCGCCAGCAGTGAGTGGCAGGGGGCGAATCAGCCCCAGCATTTT.

In the case of this clone: The junction and the germline gene differ at one end; a read error may be behind it. This chain uses TRBV5-6 with TRBJ1-6; 7 nucleotides match TRBD1. The CDR3 sequence is 14 residues long. The germline V gene has CDR1 SGHDT and CDR2 YYEEEE. The CDR3 DNA is TGTGCCGGCAGCCGGGACAGTTTTAATTCACCCCTCCACTTT. The encoded protein is CAGSRDSFNSPLHF.

The chain recombines TRBV30 with TRBJ2-5; D gene unclear. Trimming removed 2 bases at V and 5 bases at J, with 18 bases between. The CDR3 has 15 amino acids. Germline-derived CDR1 and CDR2 are GTSNPN and SVGIG (reference sequence). The DNA for the CDR3 is TGTGCCTGGAGTCCGGCCCGACCTAAAGGGGAGACCCAGTACTTC. This sequence encodes CAWSPARPKGETQYF. Full variable domain (rest looked up from reference TRBV30 and TRBJ2-5): SQTIHQWPATLVQPVGSPLSLECTVEGTSNPNLYWYRQAAGRGLQLLFYSVGIGQISSEVPQNLSASRPQDRQFILSSKKLLLSDSGFYLCAWSPARPKGETQYFGPGTRLLVL.

This clone appeared a single time. This chain links TRBV9 with TRBJ1-2; D is unresolved. With 6 bases removed from V and 3 bases from J, the gap between germline ends came to 15 bases. Germline-derived CDR1 and CDR2 are SGDLS and YYNGEE. The CDR3 has 14 residues. CDR3 sequence (DNA): TGTGCCAGCAACGAAGGACCTTCGGACTATGGCTACACCTTC. Its translation is CASNEGPSDYGYTF.